These 4 T cell receptor beta chains share one sample of origin, sequenced in a study of blood T cell repertoires in COVID-19. Sequencing was performed with immunoSEQ multiplex PCR; in TCRdb, only in-frame clones are kept and a portion is missing. Among some 66,000 clones listed, around 82% were seen once. The sample consisted of peripheral blood. These receptor sequences come from a man between 60 and 75 years old with acute or convalescent COVID-19.

The chain has TRBV4-1 and TRBJ1-6; no reliable D call. Germline V lookup: CDR1 MGHRA, CDR2 YSYEKL. V was clipped by 0 bases and J by 14 bases, with 11 bases between them. This CDR3 is built from 13 residues. CDR3 nucleotides: TGCGCCAGCAGCCAAGAACCGAAAGGAGCCCTCCACTTT. This codes for CASSQEPKGALHF.

The V call is TRBV2, the J call TRBJ2-7, with D unresolved. Germline CDR1 is SNHLY and CDR2 is FYNNEI. This CDR3 region has 13 residues. The V end lost 4 bases, the J end lost 2 bases, and 9 bases lay between the germline ends. Written as DNA, the CDR3 is TGTGCCAGCAGTGTCGTAGAGGCCTACGAGCAGTACTTC. It is translated as CASSVVEAYEQYF.

The J gene is TRBJ2-3, the V gene TRBV6-6; the match to TRBD2 covers 11 bases. Germline trimming cut 5 bases from V and 2 bases from J; bases unmatched to any gene: 3. This CDR3 has 15 residues. Germline V CDR1 and CDR2: MNHNY, SVGAGI (reference sequence). CDR3 DNA sequence: TGTGCCAGCAGTGCGACTAGCGGGGTCACAGATACGCAGTATTTT. Its translation: CASSATSGVTDTQYF.

The chain recombines TRBV4-2 with TRBJ1-4, with 7 bases identical to TRBD1. Trimming removed 4 bases from V and 8 bases from J; junction bases left unmatched: 4. CDR3 length equals 13 residues. Germline-derived CDR1 and CDR2 are LGHNA and YNFKEQ. The CDR3 sequence: CASSPGGEEKLFF. Written as DNA, the CDR3 is TGTGCCAGCAGCCCAGGGGGAGAAGAAAAACTGTTTTTT.